This T cell receptor (beta chain) was recorded in a study of T-cell memory formation after mild COVID-19. This CDR3 comprises 13 residues. Germline V gene sequence: CDR1 KGHSH, CDR2 LQKENI. Trimming removed 3 bases at V and 5 bases at J, with 7 bases between. This clonotype was seen more than once but under ten times. The antigen remains undetermined. Study-level findings and limits: Clones that contracted from day 15 to 85 were balanced CD4/CD8, while later expanders leaned CD4+.

TCRdb used MiXCR to reprocess the 5' RACE reads, holding one entry per CDR3 protein. The sample lists hundreds of thousands of distinct CDR3 sequences, 20% seen once, with around 8% in the top ten. The sample consisted of PBMCs or a T cell subset sorted from them (not recorded which). This receptor was identified in an adult woman who had mild COVID-19 (a few samples of this study predate the infection). Cell type and time point are not known. The V gene is TRBV18, the J gene TRBJ2-2; D may be TRBD1 (6 bases). The CDR3 nucleotides read TGTGCCAGCTCACCCGGGACAACCGGGGAGCTGTTTTTT. Translated, it gives CASSPGTTGELFF.